This T cell receptor beta chain appears in the sequencing data of a study of blood T cell repertoires in COVID-19. The wider study: T cells, B-cell-depleted T cells, or PBMCs provided the cDNA or gDNA that served as material.

V lost 3 bases and J 3 bases, leaving 18 bases between the germline ends. The CDR3 spans 16 residues. Germline V gives CDR1 LNHDA, CDR2 SQIVND (reference sequence). How the authors handled the data: How many nucleated cells were present was estimated from reference gene primer amplification. Produced via immunoSEQ multiplex PCR; TCRdb's table is partial and in-frame only. Clonal size and the V and J genes are those of that table, whereas D and trimming came from the DNA. The profile covers 200,000 to 250,000 clones, with less than 90% appearing a single time and around 18% taken by the ten largest. The chain joins TRBV19 to TRBJ2-7; D is possibly TRBD2 (6 bases). The sequence was obtained from a woman older than 75 with active or convalescent COVID-19. Sequencing used peripheral blood. The DNA for the CDR3 is TGTGCCAGTAGTATCCGCTCAACTAGCTCTAACTACGAGCAGTACTTC. This gives the protein CASSIRSTSSNYEQYF.